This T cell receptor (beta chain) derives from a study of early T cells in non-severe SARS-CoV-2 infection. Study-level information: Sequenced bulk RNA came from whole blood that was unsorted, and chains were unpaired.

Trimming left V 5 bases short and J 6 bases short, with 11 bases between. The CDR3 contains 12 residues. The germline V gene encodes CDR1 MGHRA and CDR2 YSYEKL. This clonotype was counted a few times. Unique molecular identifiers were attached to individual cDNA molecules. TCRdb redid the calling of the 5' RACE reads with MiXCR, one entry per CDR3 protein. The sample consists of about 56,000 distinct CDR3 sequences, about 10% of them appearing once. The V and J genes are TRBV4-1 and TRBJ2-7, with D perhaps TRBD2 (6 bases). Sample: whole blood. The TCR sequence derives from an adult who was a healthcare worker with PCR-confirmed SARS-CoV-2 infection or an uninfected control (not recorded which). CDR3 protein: CASSWDLGEQYF. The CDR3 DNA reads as TGCGCCAGCAGCTGGGACTTGGGCGAGCAGTACTTC.